This T cell receptor (beta chain) was captured by sequencing in a study of CD8 T cells in ankylosing spondylitis. Trimming cost V 7 bases and J 1 base, with 12 bases left between them. Looked up from germline, CDR1 is SQVTM and CDR2 is ANQGSEA. This CDR3 contains 13 residues. Study outcomes and limitations: Several highly homologous variants made up a TCR beta motif, and this motif appeared characteristic of ankylosing spondylitis blood. Earlier work had already found some motif variants in reactive arthritis synovial fluid and blood.

For this clonotype: Its antigen is unidentified.

Construction of TCR beta libraries was performed using quantitative 5'-RACE with molecular barcodes. In TCRdb, the 5' RACE reads were re-called with MiXCR into one record per CDR3 protein. The sample includes 200,000 to 250,000 distinct CDR3 sequences, approximately 7.4% of them seen just once. The rearrangement joins TRBV29-1 to TRBJ2-3; no firm D call. Sequencing was carried out using blood, either unsorted or a sorted T cell fraction (not recorded which). This receptor was identified in a male donor with ankylosing spondylitis. DNA for the CDR3: TGCAGCGGGATCTTCGACGGCACAGATACGCAGTATTTT. Protein: CSGIFDGTDTQYF.